This T cell receptor (beta chain) was profiled in a study of technical replicates of blood from a few donors (dated by TCRdb to the late 2010s). Libraries were constructed by the immunoSEQ multiplex PCR assay. TCRdb's version of the immuneACCESS table is confined to in-frame rearrangements and falls short of the full clone set. An unresolved V gene accounts for under half of the shortfall where checked; the remainder is of unknown origin. In this sample the table shows some 94,000 clones, 90% to 96% of which occur a single time. The ten largest clones capture 0.36% of the sample. The CDR3 contains 12 residues, cysteine and phenylalanine counted. This entry keeps only the CDR3 DNA: 36 bases, framed from base 1. V lost 6 bases and J lost 0 bases; the stretch between them is 5 bases long. The germline V gene provides CDR1 MNHNS and CDR2 SASEGT. A remark on this clone: Its antigen specificity is not known. No base quality information exists; no much larger clone differs at one position.

Sequences were obtained from T cells isolated from PBMCs. The TCR sequence derives from a human donor in good health. The sequence joins TRBV6-1 to TRBJ1-1; no confident D gene assignment can be made. The DNA sequence is given as TGTGCCAGCAGCCTTCTGAACACTGAAGCTTTCTTT. The resulting protein is CASSLLNTEAFF.